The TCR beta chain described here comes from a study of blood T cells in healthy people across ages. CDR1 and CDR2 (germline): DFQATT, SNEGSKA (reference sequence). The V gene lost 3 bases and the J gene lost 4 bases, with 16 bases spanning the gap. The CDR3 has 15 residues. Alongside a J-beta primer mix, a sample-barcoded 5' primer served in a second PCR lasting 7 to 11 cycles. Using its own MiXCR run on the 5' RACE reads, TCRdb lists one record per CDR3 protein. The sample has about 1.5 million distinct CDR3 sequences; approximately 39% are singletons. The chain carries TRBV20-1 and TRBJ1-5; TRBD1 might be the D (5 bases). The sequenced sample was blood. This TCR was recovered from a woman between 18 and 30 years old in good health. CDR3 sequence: CSARRGVGVNQPQHF. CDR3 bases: TGCAGTGCTAGGAGAGGAGTAGGGGTGAATCAGCCCCAGCATTTT.